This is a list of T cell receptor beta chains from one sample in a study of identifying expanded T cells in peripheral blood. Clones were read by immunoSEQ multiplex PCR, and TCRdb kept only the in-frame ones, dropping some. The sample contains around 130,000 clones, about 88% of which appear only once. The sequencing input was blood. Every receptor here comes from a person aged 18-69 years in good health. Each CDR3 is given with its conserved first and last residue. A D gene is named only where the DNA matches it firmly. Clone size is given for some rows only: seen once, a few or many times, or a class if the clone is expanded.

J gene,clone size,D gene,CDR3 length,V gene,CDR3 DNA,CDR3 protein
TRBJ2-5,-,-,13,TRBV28,TGTGCCAGCCGGGAAACAATATTAGAGACCCAGTACTTC,CASRETILETQYF
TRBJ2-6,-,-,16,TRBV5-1,TGCGCCAGCAGCTTGGGACTAGTATCGGGGGCCAACGTCCTGACTTTC,CASSLGLVSGANVLTF
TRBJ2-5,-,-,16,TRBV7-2,TGTGCCAGCAGCTTAGCGCTCCAGGGCCCGGGAGAGACCCAGTACTTC,CASSLALQGPGETQYF
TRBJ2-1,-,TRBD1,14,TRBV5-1,TGCGCCAGCAGCCTACGGACAGGGAGGATTGAGCAGTTCTTC,CASSLRTGRIEQFF
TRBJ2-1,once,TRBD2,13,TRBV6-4,TGTGCCAGCAGTAGCGGGGGGGCCAATGAGCAGTTCTTC,CASSSGGANEQFF
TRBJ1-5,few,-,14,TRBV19,TGTGCCAGTACCCCAGGGTTTAGCAATCAGCCCCAGCATTTT,CASTPGFSNQPQHF
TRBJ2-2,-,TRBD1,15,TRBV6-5,TGTGCCAGCAGTCGTACAGGGGATAACACCGGGGAGCTGTTTTTT,CASSRTGDNTGELFF
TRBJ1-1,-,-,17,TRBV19,TGTGCCAGTAGTGTCCTCGAGGGAGCGGGCGGATGGACTGAAGCTTTCTTT,CASSVLEGAGGWTEAFF
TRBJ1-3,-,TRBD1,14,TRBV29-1,TGCAGCGCGGGGACAGGGGGCAACTTAAACACCATATATTTT,CSAGTGGNLNTIYF
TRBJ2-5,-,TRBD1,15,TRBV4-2,TGTGCCAGCAGCCTCCCAGGACAGGGCCAAGAGACCCAGTACTTC,CASSLPGQGQETQYF
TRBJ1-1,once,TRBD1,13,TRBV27,TGTGCCGGGACGGGGACAGGGGATTCTGAAGCTTTCTTT,CAGTGTGDSEAFF
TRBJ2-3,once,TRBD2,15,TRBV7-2,TGTGCCAGCAGCTTAGGACTAGCGGGGGGGGATACGCAGTATTTT,CASSLGLAGGDTQYF
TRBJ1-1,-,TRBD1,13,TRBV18,TGTGCCAGCTCACGGGACAGGGACACTGAAGCTTTCTTT,CASSRDRDTEAFF
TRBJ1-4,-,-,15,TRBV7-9,TGTGCCAGCAGCTCGGGTATAGGGCTTAATGAAAAACTGTTTTTT,CASSSGIGLNEKLFF
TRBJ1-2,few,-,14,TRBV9,TGTGCCAGCCGGGTAAGCAACGATGACTATGGCTACACCTTC,CASRVSNDDYGYTF
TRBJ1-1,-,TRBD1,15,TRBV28,TGTGCCAGCAGTCCGACCGGGACAGGGAACACTGAAGCTTTCTTT,CASSPTGTGNTEAFF
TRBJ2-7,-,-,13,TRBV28,TGTGCCAGCAGTGAGTCGGACTCCTACGAGCAGTACTTC,CASSESDSYEQYF
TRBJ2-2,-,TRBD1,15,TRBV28,TGTGCCAGCAGAATAAGGACAGGGTCTGGCGGGGAGCTGTTTTTT,CASRIRTGSGGELFF
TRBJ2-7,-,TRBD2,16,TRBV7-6,TGTGCCAGCAGCTCACAGACTAGCGGGAACTCCTACGAGCAGTACTTC,CASSSQTSGNSYEQYF
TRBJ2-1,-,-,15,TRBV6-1,TGTGCCAGCAGTGAAGCATCGGCAGGGGTCGATGAGCAGTTCTTC,CASSEASAGVDEQFF
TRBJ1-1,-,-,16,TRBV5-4,TGTGCCAGCAGCTTGGGTGGCATTCGGTTCTTAAACGAAGCTTTCTTT,CASSLGGIRFLNEAFF
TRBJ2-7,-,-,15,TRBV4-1,TGCGCCAGCAGCCCGATGGGGCTAGCGCACTACGAGCAGTACTTC,CASSPMGLAHYEQYF
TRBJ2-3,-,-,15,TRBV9,TGTGCCAGCAGTGAGCGGGTAACTAGCACAGATACGCAGTATTTT,CASSERVTSTDTQYF
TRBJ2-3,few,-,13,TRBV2,TGTGCCAGCAGTGGACTGAGCACAGATACGCAGTATTTT,CASSGLSTDTQYF
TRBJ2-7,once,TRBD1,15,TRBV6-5,TGTGCCAGCAGTTACAGTGGGACAGGGGGCTTCGAGCAGTACTTC,CASSYSGTGGFEQYF
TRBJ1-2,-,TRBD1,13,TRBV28,TGTGCCAGCAGAGTGGACAGGGACTATGGCTACACCTTC,CASRVDRDYGYTF
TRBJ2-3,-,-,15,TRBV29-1,TGCAGCACAGAGGGGGGCAGGGGTGGGACAGATACGCAGTATTTT,CSTEGGRGGTDTQYF
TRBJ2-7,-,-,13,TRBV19,TGTGCCACCCACGACAGGAGCTCCTACGAGCAGTACTTC,CATHDRSSYEQYF
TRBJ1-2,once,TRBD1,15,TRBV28,TGTGCCAGCAGTACCGGGACAGCTGCTAACTATGGCTACACCTTC,CASSTGTAANYGYTF
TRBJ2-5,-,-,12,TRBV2,TGTGCCAGCAGTGAGAGTAAAGAGACCCAGTACTTC,CASSESKETQYF
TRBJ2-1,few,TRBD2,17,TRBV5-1,TGCGCCAGCAGTTACCGTACCAGCGGGAGAATAGAGGGTGAGCAGTTCTTC,CASSYRTSGRIEGEQFF
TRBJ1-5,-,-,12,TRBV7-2,TGTGCCAGCAGAAATAGCAATCAGCCCCAGCATTTT,CASRNSNQPQHF
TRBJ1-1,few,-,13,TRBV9,TGTGCCAGCAGCTTCAAGGGTGGCACTGAAGCTTTCTTT,CASSFKGGTEAFF